These 13 T cell receptor beta chains originate from one sample sequenced in a study of T cell repertoires in cytomegalovirus infection. MiXCR was run by TCRdb on the reads, yielding one entry per CDR3 protein. The table has under 130,000 distinct CDR3 sequences, over 40% seen once. Antigens of these TCRs are unknown. Sequencing was performed on CD8+ T cells from cultured PBMCs, taken from culture after CMV antigen stimulation. The receptor source for this set is a human donor in good health (CMV status not recorded). Some clones in this sample may be carry-over from other donors' samples.

This clonotype has more than one count but fewer than ten. The V call is TRBV6-2 or TRBV6-3, the J call TRBJ2-3, with 7 positions matching TRBD2. The CDR3 consists of 18 residues. Germline V lookup: CDR1 MNHEY, CDR2 SVGEGT. V dropped 0 bases and J dropped 2; count of bases not matched to a gene: 11. The CDR3 loop reads CASSYSPGREYNTDTQYF. Here the CDR3 DNA reads TGTGCCAGCAGTTACTCGCCTGGGAGGGAGTACAACACAGATACGCAGTATTTT.

This clonotype was picked up one time. This chain uses TRBV4-1 with TRBJ1-2; no reliable D call. The CDR3 sequence is 16 residues long. Per the germline V gene, CDR1 is MGHRA and CDR2 is YSYEKL. V shed 0 bases and J shed 2 bases, with 13 bases lying between them. The CDR3 reads CASSQDRQPTNYGYTF. The CDR3 nucleotides are TGCGCCAGCAGCCAAGATCGCCAACCTACCAACTATGGCTACACCTTC.

This clonotype was picked up one time. This chain connects TRBV6-8 to TRBJ2-1, with 7 bases matching TRBD1. The V gene's germline CDR1 is MNHGY and CDR2 SAAAGT. The CDR3 contains 16 residues. With V trimmed by 8 bases and J by 5 bases, 15 bases remained unmatched. CDR3 DNA sequence: TGTGCCAGCCGGAACTACAGGACAGGCCGCCACAATGAGCAGTTCTTC. As protein: CASRNYRTGRHNEQFF.

CDR3: CASSLPDSNSPLHF. Written as DNA, the CDR3 is TGTGCCAGCAGCTTACCGGACAGTAATTCACCCCTCCACTTT. This chain connects TRBV7-2 to TRBJ1-6, with D perhaps matching TRBD1 (6 bases). Trimming shortened V by 2 bases and J by 6 bases, and 8 bases separated the two germline ends. The CDR3 has 14 residues. CDR1 and CDR2 from the germline V gene are SGHTA and FQGNSA.

The rearrangement links TRBV7-9 to TRBJ2-7, with TRBD1 matching over 8 bases. The J segment lost 3 bases and the V segment lost 6 bases, leaving 7 bases of the junction unmatched. The CDR3 runs 14 residues. Germline CDR1 reads SEHNR; CDR2 reads FQNEAQ (reference sequence). The DNA for the CDR3 is TGTGCCAGCAGAGGACAGGGAAGGGTCTACGAGCAGTACTTC. This gives the protein CASRGQGRVYEQYF.

This clonotype has more than one count but fewer than ten. The V gene is TRBV7-2, the J gene TRBJ2-1, with 8 bases aligning to TRBD1. The CDR3 covers 16 residues. The V segment lost 1 base and the J segment 7 bases; nucleotides outside the gene matches: 9. Germline V gene data show CDR1 as SGHTA and CDR2 as FQGNSA. CDR3 bases: TGTGCCAGCAGCTTAGTGGACAGGGCTGTCATGAATGAGCAGTTCTTC. Its translation: CASSLVDRAVMNEQFF. The full variable domain, rest sourced from reference TRBV7-2 and TRBJ2-1, is GAGVSQSPSNKVTEKGKDVELRCDPISGHTALYWYRQSLGQGLEFLIYFQGNSAPDKSGLPSDRFSAERTGGSVSTLTIQRTQQEDSAVYLCASSLVDRAVMNEQFFGPGTRLTVL.

V is TRBV4-1 and J is TRBJ2-1, with TRBD2 matching over 8 bases. The germline CDR1 and CDR2 sequences are MGHRA and YSYEKL. This CDR3 region has 20 residues. Losses at the gene ends were 0 bases for V and 1 base for J; bases not matched to a gene: 14. The CDR3 loop is CASSQDLLLGGGPSYNEQFF. DNA for the CDR3: TGCGCCAGCAGCCAAGATCTGTTACTGGGCGGGGGGCCTTCCTACAATGAGCAGTTCTTC.

This chain links TRBV7-9 with TRBJ2-1; tentatively, D is TRBD1 (5 bases). Germline-derived CDR1 and CDR2 are SEHNR and FQNEAQ (reference sequence). Between the trimmed V and J ends, which lost 2 bases and 2 bases, there was a span of 10 bases. There are 15 residues in the CDR3. The CDR3 sequence: CASSLLTGPYNEQFF. The CDR3 region has the DNA TGTGCCAGCAGCTTATTAACAGGACCCTACAATGAGCAGTTCTTC.

The rearrangement uses TRBV4-1 and TRBJ2-2, with a weak D call TRBD2 (5 bases). Trimming pared 0 bases from V and 4 bases from J, leaving 9 bases between. The germline CDR1 and CDR2 sequences are MGHRA and YSYEKL. CDR3 length: 15 amino acids. The chain's CDR3 is CASSQDVTSTGELFF. CDR3 nucleotide sequence: TGCGCCAGCAGCCAAGATGTTACTAGCACCGGGGAGCTGTTTTTT.

This chain connects TRBV7-6 to TRBJ1-1; 7 nucleotides line up with TRBD1. CDR3 length: 14 amino acids. Germline CDR1 reads SGHVS; CDR2 reads FNYEAQ. V was clipped by 5 bases and J by 6 bases; unmatched bases: 9. For the CDR3, the DNA is TGTGCCAGCAGCCCAGGGGGTGACCCGGCTGAAGCTTTCTTT. It codes for CASSPGGDPAEAFF.

A note on this clonotype: The conserved phenylalanine or tryptophan normally closing the CDR3 is absent here, so this likely arose from a read error. V and J are TRBV7-9 and TRBJ1-3; possible D gene TRBD1, 5 bases. Trimming pared 5 bases from V and 4 bases from J, leaving 27 bases between. Germline-derived CDR1 and CDR2 are SEHNR and FQNEAQ (reference sequence). This CDR3 region has 19 residues. CDR3: CASSQPEGTREREGNTIYS. The CDR3 DNA sequence: TGTGCCAGCAGCCAACCAGAGGGAACCAGGGAAAGAGAAGGAAACACCATATATTCT.

This clonotype was counted ten times or more. The gene calls are TRBV7-9 and TRBJ1-2, with D hard to call. Trimming shortened V by 1 base and J by 1 base, and 10 bases separated the two germline ends. This CDR3 region has 15 residues. Germline V gene lookup returns CDR1 SEHNR and CDR2 FQNEAQ (reference sequence). This chain's CDR3 is CASSLEGAGNYGYTF. DNA of the CDR3: TGTGCCAGCAGCTTAGAAGGCGCCGGTAACTATGGCTACACCTTC. The full variable domain, rest sourced from reference TRBV7-9 and TRBJ1-2, is DTGVSQNPRHKITKRGQNVTFRCDPISEHNRLYWYRQTLGQGPEFLTYFQNEAQLEKSRLLSDRFSAERPKGSFSTLEIQRTEQGDSAMYLCASSLEGAGNYGYTFGSGTRLTVV.

The chain couples TRBV7-9 to TRBJ2-7; D is possibly TRBD1 or TRBD2 (5 bases each). This CDR3 is 15 amino acids long. The V gene's germline CDR1 is SEHNR and CDR2 FQNEAQ (reference sequence). V was cut by 5 bases and J by 6 bases, with 20 bases left in between. CDR3 sequence: CASSHRDAGTLEQYF. CDR3 coding DNA: TGTGCCAGCAGCCACCGGGACGCCGGGACCCTCGAGCAGTACTTC. The complete variable domain, with remaining parts taken from reference TRBV7-9 and TRBJ2-7, reads DTGVSQNPRHKITKRGQNVTFRCDPISEHNRLYWYRQTLGQGPEFLTYFQNEAQLEKSRLLSDRFSAERPKGSFSTLEIQRTEQGDSAMYLCASSHRDAGTLEQYFGPGTRLTVT.